This T cell receptor (beta chain) came from a study of control samples from healthy donors and cancer patients. V lost 4 bases to trimming and J lost 3 bases, with 20 bases between them. Germline CDR1 is SGHRS and CDR2 is YFSETQ. This CDR3 region has 16 residues. Profiling relied on immunoSEQ multiplex PCR, and the TCRdb table lists in-frame clones only, not all of them. The repertoire holds under 150,000 clones, with more than 75% as singletons. The rearrangement uses TRBV5-1 and TRBJ2-7; tentatively, D is TRBD2 (6 bases). The clonotype originates from a man in his forties or fifties in good health. Material for sequencing was blood. CDR3 residues: CASSPMDRDWLYEQYF. CDR3 DNA sequence: TGCGCCAGCAGCCCAATGGACCGGGACTGGCTCTACGAGCAGTACTTC.